This T cell receptor beta chain came from a study of T cell changes during pregnancy in multiple sclerosis (dated 2019 in TCRdb). Regarding the research as a whole: The study examined how the T cell repertoire changed over the course of pregnancy in women with multiple sclerosis.

The library was built by means of the immunoSEQ multiplex PCR assay. TCRdb mirrors the immuneACCESS table, restricted to in-frame sequences. Some clones are absent from its copies; in checked studies, under half trace to an unresolved V gene, and the reason for the others is unknown. The sample includes about 110,000 clones, with 85% to 95% observed a single time. Less than 0.9% of the sample comes from the top ten. Details on this clone: This receptor's antigen is unknown. The input lacks base qualities; no much larger clone sits a single base away.

The sequenced sample was peripheral blood, obtained in the third trimester of pregnancy. This receptor was taken from a female donor in good health, enrolled as a control in a pregnancy study.

The base sequence is TGTGCCAGCAGTCAACGGGCAGGGAATGAGCAGTTCTTC. Its translation reads: CASSQRAGNEQFF. The chain is encoded by TRBV27 joined to TRBJ2-1; the D gene is perhaps TRBD1, from 5 matching bases. V and J are truncated by 5 bases and 7 bases respectively, leaving an intervening sequence of 12 bases. From the germline V gene (reference sequence), CDR1 is MNHEY and CDR2 is SMNVEV. Counted from cysteine to phenylalanine, this CDR3 has 13 amino acids. Of all the DNA, just the CDR3 is kept, 39 bases in frame from base 1.